This T cell receptor (beta chain) was documented in a study of blood T cell repertoires in COVID-19. Living in about two dozen US areas, the participants were between roughly 18 and 89 years of age. The protocol was immunoSEQ multiplex PCR, while the TCRdb copy is restricted to in-frame clones and leaves out a portion. The table has more than 250,000 clones, 85% to 90% seen once. This TCR was recovered from a woman under 30 who had recovered from COVID-19. The sample was PBMCs or T cells enriched from blood (not recorded which).

CDR3 sequence (DNA): TGCGCCAGCAGCATAAGAGGACTAGCGGGGGGCACAGATACGCAGTATTTT. It yields the protein CASSIRGLAGGTDTQYF. The chain couples TRBV5-1 to TRBJ2-3; TRBD2 matches at 13 bases. The V and J ends lost 4 bases and 1 base, in that order; junction bases with no gene match: 6. CDR1 SGHRS and CDR2 YFSETQ come from the germline V gene. This CDR3 comprises 17 residues.